This is a list of T cell receptor beta chains from one sample in a study of T cell responses to AZD1222 COVID-19 vaccine. The method was immunoSEQ multiplex PCR; TCRdb's version includes in-frame clones alone and lacks a portion of them. The table records 110,000 or so clones, 90% of them present only once. Sequencing was performed on peripheral blood, taken 28 days after the second dose of the MenACWY control vaccine. The receptors here all came from an adult who received the MenACWY meningococcal vaccine as a control. CDR3s include the opening cysteine and the closing phenylalanine or tryptophan. Each record gives: J gene, V gene, clone size, D gene, CDR3 DNA, CDR3 protein. A D gene is named only where the DNA matches it firmly. For some rows the clone size is stated as once, few or many, or as a class when expanded; others skip it.

TRBJ1-2,TRBV5-4,NA,NA,TGTGCCAGCAGCTTTCCAGGGCGGAACTATGGCTACACCTTC,CASSFPGRNYGYTF
TRBJ2-1,TRBV18,NA,NA,TGTGCCAGCTCACCAGAAGGGGGCTCCTACAATGAGCAGTTCTTC,CASSPEGGSYNEQFF
TRBJ2-5,TRBV11-2,NA,NA,TGTGCCAGCAGCTACAGGGGAGGGGCCCAAGAGACCCAGTACTTC,CASSYRGGAQETQYF
TRBJ1-1,TRBV28,NA,TRBD1,TGTGCCAGCAGTCCCTTTTTTGGGACAGGGGCCCTGTCGGAAGCTTTCTTT,CASSPFFGTGALSEAFF
TRBJ2-5,TRBV6-4,NA,NA,TGTGCCAGCAGTGACTCTCTGGGGCAGGTGATCCAAGAGACCCAGTACTTC,CASSDSLGQVIQETQYF
TRBJ2-3,TRBV5-4,NA,TRBD2,TGTGCCAGCAGCTTGGGGACTAGCGGGTACACAGATACGCAGTATTTT,CASSLGTSGYTDTQYF
TRBJ1-1,TRBV5-1,NA,NA,TGCGCCAGCCGGCTGGGGGAGGGCACTGAAGCTTTCTTT,CASRLGEGTEAFF
TRBJ2-3,TRBV4-3,NA,NA,TGCGCCAGCAGCCCCGAAACGGGGGCCCCCACAGATACGCAGTATTTT,CASSPETGAPTDTQYF
TRBJ2-5,TRBV14,NA,NA,TGTGCCAGCAGCCAACACAGAACTCTGGTTGAGACCCAGTACTTC,CASSQHRTLVETQYF
TRBJ1-2,TRBV5-1,NA,NA,TGCGCCAGCAGCTTGGTTCCGGGTGGCTACACCTTC,CASSLVPGGYTF
TRBJ2-2,TRBV7-3,NA,TRBD1,TGTGCCAGCAGCCCGACAGGGGGCTTCACCGGGGAGCTGTTTTTT,CASSPTGGFTGELFF
TRBJ1-1,TRBV7-2,NA,NA,TGTGCCAGCAGGGATCAGGTGAGCACTGAAGCTTTCTTT,CASRDQVSTEAFF
TRBJ2-1,TRBV10-3,once,TRBD1,TGTGCCATCAGTGAGCCGACAGGGCATGAGCAGTTCTTC,CAISEPTGHEQFF
TRBJ1-6,TRBV27,NA,NA,TGTGCCAGCAGTTGGGATTCGGGGTCTTGGTCACCCCTCCACTTT,CASSWDSGSWSPLHF
TRBJ1-4,TRBV4-2,once,TRBD1,TGTGCCAGCAGCCAAGTGTGGGACAGGGTCGGGTTTGGTGAAAAACTGTTTTTT,CASSQVWDRVGFGEKLFF
TRBJ2-1,TRBV10-3,NA,TRBD2,TGTGCCATCAGTGCACCGGGACTAGGGAGGGTCAATGAGCAGTTCTTC,CAISAPGLGRVNEQFF
TRBJ1-4,TRBV30,NA,NA,TGTGCCTCCAACCAGGGGCCCAATGAAAAACTGTTTTTT,CASNQGPNEKLFF
TRBJ2-3,TRBV5-8,NA,NA,TGTGCCAGCAGCAAACAGGGACGGCCGTCGGATACGCAGTATTTT,CASSKQGRPSDTQYF
TRBJ2-5,TRBV5-1,NA,NA,TGCGCCAGCAGCCGTACTTTTGGCGAGACCCAGTACTTC,CASSRTFGETQYF
TRBJ1-4,TRBV19,NA,NA,TGTGCCAGTAGTGCACCGGGAGTCGAAAAACTGTTTTTT,CASSAPGVEKLFF
TRBJ2-5,TRBV7-9,NA,NA,TGTGCCAGCAGCTTAGGGACAGCCCAAGAGACCCAGTACTTC,CASSLGTAQETQYF
TRBJ1-3,TRBV7-6,NA,NA,TGTGCCAGCAGCCCTCGAGGGACAAAGCTCCTCGCTGGAAACACCATATATTTT,CASSPRGTKLLAGNTIYF
TRBJ2-1,TRBV19,once,TRBD2,TGTGCCAGTAGTATACTAGCGGGAGGCTCCTACAATGAGCAGTTCTTC,CASSILAGGSYNEQFF
TRBJ1-1,TRBV7-2,NA,NA,TGTGCCAGCAGCTTACTAACAGGGAACACTGAAGCTTTCTTT,CASSLLTGNTEAFF
TRBJ2-1,TRBV11-2,NA,TRBD2,TGTGCCAGCAGACCCAGGACTAGCGGGAGTCGATTTTACAGTGAGCAGTTCTTC,CASRPRTSGSRFYSEQFF
TRBJ2-1,TRBV19,NA,TRBD2,TGTGCCAGTAGTATAGTTGGGGGGGGTAATGAGCAGTTCTTC,CASSIVGGGNEQFF
TRBJ1-1,TRBV28,once,NA,TGTGCCAGCAGTTTACCCTCGTCCTTCTGGAACACTGAAGCTTTCTTT,CASSLPSSFWNTEAFF